The clone carrying this TCR beta chain was seen just once. The table came from immunoSEQ multiplex PCR; TCRdb's copy has only in-frame clones and leaves some out. The table has about 480,000 clones, about four fifths seen once; the top ten hold under 15%. The record originates from a study of shared clonotypes between healthy human individuals. Donors comprised healthy HIV-negative adults lacking recent acute infections or vaccinations. The CDR3 loop spans 18 amino acids. CDR1 is MDHEN and CDR2 is SYDVKM in the germline V gene. V lost 4 bases to trimming and J lost 1 base; unmatched junction nucleotides: 6.

The TCR comes from a woman aged 40 to 55 in good health. Some clones in this sample may be carry-over from other donors' samples. V usage is TRBV28 and J usage is TRBJ2-4; TRBD2 aligns across 14 bases. Sample: PBMCs. CDR3 in DNA: TGTGCCAGCAGTTCAGGGACTAGCGGGAGTGCCGCCAAAAACATTCAGTACTTC. Residues: CASSSGTSGSAAKNIQYF.